These 19 T cell receptor beta chains were all obtained from the same sample, sequenced in a study of T cell repertoires in cytomegalovirus infection. TCRdb re-derived calls from the reads in MiXCR, one entry per CDR3 protein. The table records under 800,000 distinct CDR3 sequences, around 24% of them present only once. Sequenced input: CD8+ T cells from PBMCs. All receptors come from a human donor in good health (CMV status not recorded). Some clones in this sample may be carry-over from other donors' samples.

This clonotype was detected a few times. This chain joins TRBV5-1 and TRBJ2-3; 7 nucleotides match TRBD1. The CDR3 is 14 amino acids. V gave up 3 bases and J gave up 6 bases; unmatched junction bases: 7. In germline, CDR1 is SGHRS, CDR2 YFSETQ. The CDR3 DNA follows: TGCGCCAGCAGCTCAGAACAGGGGACCGATACGCAGTATTTT. Amino acid sequence: CASSSEQGTDTQYF.

This clonotype was seen many times. The chain couples TRBV7-2 to TRBJ1-1; D is unresolved. The CDR3 runs 16 residues. Trimming shortened V by 4 bases and J by 2 bases, and 17 bases separated the two germline ends. Looked up from germline, CDR1 is SGHTA and CDR2 is FQGNSA. The DNA of the CDR3 is TGTGCCAGCAGCTCATCGGACGGCCGGCTTAACACTGAAGCTTTCTTT. Its protein product is CASSSSDGRLNTEAFF.

V gene TRBV2 combines with J gene TRBJ2-1, with a weak D call TRBD1 (5 bases). The CDR3 loop spans 12 amino acids. Looked up from germline, CDR1 is SNHLY and CDR2 is FYNNEI. V lost 7 bases to trimming and J lost 5 bases, with 9 bases between them. CDR3 in DNA: TGTGCCAGCATTAGGGGAAACAATGAGCAGTTCTTC. Protein: CASIRGNNEQFF.

This clonotype has just a few counts. The V call is TRBV2, the J call TRBJ2-5; a possible D gene is TRBD1 (6 bases). Trimming cost V 8 bases and J 2 bases, with 18 bases left between them. Per germline, CDR1 SNHLY and CDR2 FYNNEI. CDR3 size: 15 residues. The CDR3 spells CASPGDIPFQETQYF. The CDR3 nucleotides are TGTGCCAGCCCTGGGGACATACCCTTTCAAGAGACCCAGTACTTC.

This chain joins TRBV19 and TRBJ1-1, with TRBD1 matching over 8 bases. Germline lookup yields CDR1 LNHDA and CDR2 SQIVND (reference sequence). V lost 5 bases and J lost 3; bases outside the gene matches: 20. CDR3 length: 19 amino acids. In DNA, the CDR3 is TGTGCCAGTAGTCCGGACAGGGATCGGGCGGACGCACCCGACACTGAAGCTTTCTTT. It yields the protein CASSPDRDRADAPDTEAFF. Full variable domain (outside the CDR3, taken from reference TRBV19 and TRBJ1-1): DGGITQSPKYLFRKEGQNVTLSCEQNLNHDAMYWYRQDPGQGLRLIYYSQIVNDFQKGDIAEGYSVSREKKESFPLTVTSAQKNPTAFYLCASSPDRDRADAPDTEAFFGQGTRLTVV.

This clonotype was detected only a few times. The rearrangement joins TRBV5-4 to TRBJ1-2; D is undetermined. In germline, CDR1 is SGHNT, CDR2 YYREEE (reference sequence). Trimming stripped 6 bases from V and 0 bases from J, with 6 bases between. The CDR3 totals 12 residues. CDR3: CASISANYGYTF. As DNA, the CDR3 is TGTGCCAGCATCTCGGCTAACTATGGCTACACCTTC. The full variable domain, with the rest looked up from reference TRBV5-4 and TRBJ1-2, is ETGVTQSPTHLIKTRGQQVTLRCSSQSGHNTVSWYQQALGQGPQFIFQYYREEENGRGNFPPRFSGLQFPNYSSELNVNALELDDSALYLCASISANYGYTFGSGTRLTVV.

This clonotype has a count of ten or more. The chain employs TRBV11-2 and TRBJ2-1; D call uncertain. CDR1 SGHAT and CDR2 FQNNGV come from the germline V gene. The CDR3 has 16 residues. Trimming took 2 bases from V and 0 from J, leaving 11 bases between them. The CDR3, as DNA: TGTGCCAGCAGCTTATGGTCTAAGAGCTCCTACAATGAGCAGTTCTTC. It encodes CASSLWSKSSYNEQFF.

There are many counts of this clonotype. The V gene is TRBV7-6, the J gene TRBJ2-1, with D possibly being TRBD1 (5 bases). The CDR3 has 14 residues. Germline CDR1 reads SGHVS; CDR2 reads FNYEAQ. The ends were cut back, 6 bases at V and 7 bases at J, with 16 bases in the middle. The CDR3 reads CASSSQGIGNEQFF. In DNA form, the CDR3 reads TGTGCCAGCAGTTCCCAGGGAATTGGAAATGAGCAGTTCTTC.

Here the CDR3 DNA reads TGTGCCAGCAGAACGAATGCAGGGGACCAGCAGTTCTTC. It codes for CASRTNAGDQQFF. The rearrangement joins TRBV2 to TRBJ2-1; D perhaps matches TRBD1 (6 bases). CDR3 size: 13 residues. Germline CDR1 reads SNHLY; CDR2 reads FYNNEI. V shed 6 bases and J shed 11 bases, with 17 bases lying between them.

V gene TRBV27 combines with J gene TRBJ1-5; D might be TRBD1 (5 bases). Germline V gene data show CDR1 as MNHEY and CDR2 as SMNVEV (reference sequence). V was pared by 4 bases and J by 0 bases, with 13 bases between. The CDR3 runs to 16 residues. CDR3 amino acids: CASSSQGFLSNQPQHF. CDR3 sequence (DNA): TGTGCCAGCAGTTCTCAGGGCTTCCTTAGCAATCAGCCCCAGCATTTT.

This clonotype was counted between two and nine times. V and J are TRBV29-1 and TRBJ2-3, with no clear D. V lost 2 bases and J lost 3, with 15 bases in between. The CDR3 extends over 15 amino acids. Germline CDR1 and CDR2: SQVTM and ANQGSEA. CDR3 loop: CSVETVRKVTDTQYF. Here the CDR3 DNA reads TGCAGCGTTGAAACCGTCCGAAAGGTGACAGATACGCAGTATTTT.

About this clonotype: This could be a read error, since a much larger clone is one nucleotide away. This chain joins TRBV7-8 and TRBJ2-3, with 8 bases identical to TRBD2. V shed 5 bases and J 2 bases; nucleotides not matched to a gene: 12. Germline assignment: CDR1 SGHVS and CDR2 FQNEAQ. This CDR3 has 17 residues. The CDR3 DNA is TGTGCCAGCAGCCCATTTATAGCGGGGTCCCCCACAGATACGCAGTATTTT. Its translation: CASSPFIAGSPTDTQYF. Full variable domain (missing parts from reference TRBV7-8 and TRBJ2-3): GAGVSQSPRYKVAKRGQDVALRCDPISGHVSLFWYQQALGQGPEFLTYFQNEAQLDKSGLPSDRFFAERPEGSVSTLKIQRTQQEDSAVYLCASSPFIAGSPTDTQYFGPGTRLTVL.

This clonotype was counted ten times or more. The rearrangement uses TRBV7-9 and TRBJ2-3; no firm D call. The germline V gene encodes CDR1 SEHNR and CDR2 FQNEAQ (reference sequence). This CDR3 has 15 amino acids. Deletions cut 2 bases from V and 0 bases from J, with 9 bases between. In DNA, the CDR3 is TGTGCCAGCAGCTTACAGCAGACCAGCACAGATACGCAGTATTTT. Translation: CASSLQQTSTDTQYF.

The V and J genes are TRBV27 and TRBJ1-1; TRBD1 agrees at 7 bases. Germline-derived CDR1 and CDR2 are MNHEY and SMNVEV (reference sequence). The CDR3 is 14 residues long. The CDR3 DNA reads as TGTGTCGCTTGGGAGGACAGGCGAGGCACTGAAGCTTTCTTT. It translates to CVAWEDRRGTEAFF.

This clonotype was observed many times. This chain connects TRBV7-2 to TRBJ2-5; 15 positions match TRBD2. Germline trimming cut 4 bases from V and 3 bases from J; bases unmatched to any gene: 15. The germline gives CDR1 SGHTA, CDR2 FQGNSA. The CDR3 loop spans 20 amino acids. CDR3 DNA: TGTGCCAGCAGCTCCCCCTCGGGACTAGCGGGGGGAATCCGCAAAGAGACCCAGTACTTC. This codes for CASSSPSGLAGGIRKETQYF. The variable domain in full, with the rest retrieved from reference TRBV7-2 and TRBJ2-5, is GAGVSQSPSNKVTEKGKDVELRCDPISGHTALYWYRQSLGQGLEFLIYFQGNSAPDKSGLPSDRFSAERTGGSVSTLTIQRTQQEDSAVYLCASSSPSGLAGGIRKETQYFGPGTRLLVL.

This clonotype was seen a handful of times. This chain connects TRBV19 to TRBJ2-1; tentatively, D is TRBD1 (5 bases). The V end was cut by 0 bases, the J end by 6 bases, with 6 bases between. CDR1 LNHDA and CDR2 SQIVND come from the germline V gene (reference sequence). This CDR3 has 13 amino acids. The CDR3 DNA follows: TGTGCCAGTAGTATAGAAGGGGCCAATGAGCAGTTCTTC. Protein: CASSIEGANEQFF. Combining the CDR3 with reference TRBV19 and TRBJ2-1 gives the whole variable domain DGGITQSPKYLFRKEGQNVTLSCEQNLNHDAMYWYRQDPGQGLRLIYYSQIVNDFQKGDIAEGYSVSREKKESFPLTVTSAQKNPTAFYLCASSIEGANEQFFGPGTRLTVL.

The J gene is TRBJ2-6, the V gene TRBV29-1; the D is unclear. V was pared by 4 bases and J by 5 bases, with 12 bases between. The germline V gene has CDR1 SQVTM and CDR2 ANQGSEA. This CDR3 spans 14 amino acids. The CDR3 sequence is CSVVGLGRANVLTF. In DNA form, the CDR3 reads TGCAGCGTTGTAGGGCTTGGTAGGGCCAACGTCCTGACTTTC.

Points on this clonotype: A much more abundant neighbour one base away suggests this may be a read error. The V gene is TRBV7-2, the J gene TRBJ2-1, with 12 bases aligning to TRBD2. The CDR3 runs 15 residues. V shed 7 bases, J shed 7 bases, and the junction held 8 bases outside the gene matches. CDR1 SGHTA and CDR2 FQGNSA come from the germline V gene. The CDR3 reads CASNLTSGGWNEQFF. The CDR3 DNA sequence: TGTGCCAGCAACTTGACTAGCGGGGGATGGAATGAGCAGTTCTTC.

The J gene is TRBJ1-5, the V gene TRBV15, with 7 nucleotides matching TRBD1. The CDR3 has 15 residues. Trimming removed 5 bases from V and 4 bases from J; junction bases left unmatched: 8. The germline CDR1 and CDR2 sequences are LNHNV and YYDKDF (reference sequence). This CDR3 is CATSARGQGNQPQHF. DNA of the CDR3: TGTGCCACCAGCGCGAGGGGGCAGGGGAATCAGCCCCAGCATTTT.